The entry below gives a single T cell receptor (beta chain) sequence along with its context. Its target is not known. Although they were nominally healthy when sampled, donors likely had unrecorded immune exposures. These data come from a study of cytomegalovirus exposure and HLA in healthy donors. Findings and caveats of the study: In a later analysis, HLA-associated TCR beta chains were more clonally expanded than equally common others. It emerged from a later analysis that several of the most significant clusters appeared to be linked to common viral pathogens.

The PCR made use of 60 Vbeta and 13 Jbeta primers. Only in-frame clones appear in the TCRdb table, and some are missing; sequencing was by immunoSEQ multiplex PCR. The data contain 65,000 to 90,000 clones, approximately 79% of them seen just once; the ten biggest clones take up 2% to 3%. Material for sequencing was PBMCs. The TCR comes from a man younger than 40 in good health and CMV-seronegative.

CDR3 DNA sequence: TGTGCCAGCAGCCGAAGCAAGGCGGGAGTAAAAAATGAGCAGTTCTTC. Its translation is CASSRSKAGVKNEQFF. The rearrangement uses TRBV7-2 and TRBJ2-1, with 7 bases lining up with TRBD2. Germline trimming cut 5 bases from V and 7 bases from J; bases unmatched to any gene: 14. Germline V gene lookup returns CDR1 SGHTA and CDR2 FQGNSA. The CDR3 loop spans 16 amino acids. The full variable domain, in which reference TRBV7-2 and TRBJ2-1 provide the parts outside the CDR3, is GAGVSQSPSNKVTEKGKDVELRCDPISGHTALYWYRQSLGQGLEFLIYFQGNSAPDKSGLPSDRFSAERTGGSVSTLTIQRTQQEDSAVYLCASSRSKAGVKNEQFFGPGTRLTVL.